Below are 13 T cell receptor beta chains sequenced from a single sample in a study of vaccination and CD4 T cells after COVID-19. Regarding treatment: approximately nine-day PBMC culture with coronavirus spike peptide pools or control peptides (ViraFEST assay). Their specific antigens are unknown. Cultured CD4+ T cell DNA was sequenced using the Oncomine TCR Beta short-read assay. Via MiXCR, TCRdb re-called the PCR reads, giving one row per CDR3 protein. Of approximately 12,000 distinct CDR3 sequences listed, under 65% are singletons. Sequencing used CD4+ T cells from blood, cultured in vitro. Receptor source: a human donor who had recovered from COVID-19.

The V and J genes are TRBV20-1 and TRBJ2-5; 8 bases are a match to TRBD1. This CDR3 is built from 15 residues. Germline V gene lookup returns CDR1 DFQATT and CDR2 SNEGSKA (reference sequence). V lost 7 bases, J lost 5 bases, and 15 bases stayed unmatched. The CDR3 sequence: CSVLTNGQGQETQYF. CDR3 in DNA: TGCAGTGTTTTAACAAACGGACAGGGTCAGGAGACCCAGTACTTC.

The CDR3 is CASSYSTQGKAFF. For the CDR3, the DNA is TGTGCCAGCAGTTACTCGACACAGGGAAAAGCTTTCTTT. This chain connects TRBV6-2 or TRBV6-3 to TRBJ1-1; D is perhaps TRBD1 (6 bases). The CDR3 consists of 13 residues. The germline V gene has CDR1 MNHEY and CDR2 SVGEGT. V was clipped by 0 bases and J by 9 bases, with 11 bases between them.

The chain is built from TRBV20-1 and TRBJ2-2, with 10 positions matching TRBD2. The CDR3 is made up of 14 amino acids. Per the germline V gene, CDR1 is DFQATT and CDR2 is SNEGSKA (reference sequence). J gave up 4 bases and V 8 bases, and 7 bases lay outside the gene matches. CDR3 in DNA: TGCAGTTTCTTAGCGGGAGGTAGCACCGGGGAGCTGTTTTTT. Protein: CSFLAGGSTGELFF.

V gene TRBV27 combines with J gene TRBJ2-7; 11 bases fit TRBD2. The CDR3 has 16 amino acids. Germline CDR1 MNHEY, CDR2 SMNVEV (reference sequence). V shed 4 bases and J 0 bases; nucleotides not matched to a gene: 5. The CDR3, as DNA: TGTGCCAGCAGTTCGCCGGGACTAGCGGACTCCTACGAGCAGTACTTC. This codes for CASSSPGLADSYEQYF.

V gene TRBV7-9 combines with J gene TRBJ1-3; D gene unclear. The germline V gene encodes CDR1 SEHNR and CDR2 FQNEAQ (reference sequence). The germline V and J ends were trimmed by 1 base and 4 bases, with 2 bases remaining between them. CDR3 length: 12 residues. DNA for the CDR3: TGTGCCAGCAGCTTAGTCGGAAACACCATATATTTT. Translated: CASSLVGNTIYF.

This clonotype was seen only a few times. V usage is TRBV20-1 and J usage is TRBJ2-5; D is uncertain. The length of the CDR3 is 14 residues. Germline lookup yields CDR1 DFQATT and CDR2 SNEGSKA (reference sequence). Trimming took off 6 bases at V and 4 bases at J, with 18 bases between the two ends. The CDR3: CSAKVGSSGETQYF. In DNA form, the CDR3 reads TGCAGTGCCAAGGTGGGTTCGAGTGGAGAGACCCAGTACTTC.

This clonotype was observed a few times. V gene TRBV20-1 combines with J gene TRBJ1-4, with a possible D match to TRBD1 (5 bases). V lost 3 bases to trimming and J lost 7 bases, with 18 bases between them. Germline V gene sequence: CDR1 DFQATT, CDR2 SNEGSKA (reference sequence). The CDR3 totals 15 residues. CDR3 coding DNA: TGCAGTGCTAGTCCCCAGGGACTAGTAGCTGAAAAACTGTTTTTT. Residues: CSASPQGLVAEKLFF.

CDR3 in DNA: TGTGCCAGCAGCTTGGAGACTAGCGGGAGCTGGAACGAGCAGTACTTC. It codes for CASSLETSGSWNEQYF. The chain joins TRBV7-2 to TRBJ2-7; 12 bases map to TRBD2. The junction had 8 bases not matched to a gene; V was cut back by 3 bases and J by 5 bases. CDR1 and CDR2 (germline): SGHTA, FQGNSA. This CDR3 contains 16 residues.

This chain uses TRBV7-2 with TRBJ2-7, with D tentatively TRBD1 or TRBD2 (5 bases each). Germline CDR1 reads SGHTA; CDR2 reads FQGNSA. CDR3 length equals 13 residues. The V and J ends lost 5 bases and 5 bases respectively, with 13 bases between them. CDR3 loop: CASSPGMGDEQYF. DNA for the CDR3: TGTGCCAGCAGCCCCGGGATGGGGGACGAGCAGTACTTC.

The genes are TRBV12-3 or TRBV12-4 and TRBJ1-2; TRBD1 is a possible D gene (6 bases). The CDR3 has 14 residues. V lost 2 bases to trimming and J lost 2 bases, with 9 bases between them. Here the CDR3 reads CASSLRGHNYGYTF. The CDR3 DNA reads as TGTGCCAGCAGTTTACGGGGACACAACTATGGCTACACCTTC.

This chain uses TRBV20-1 with TRBJ1-5, with D maybe TRBD1 (6 bases). V shed 1 base and J shed 4 bases, with 11 bases lying between them. Germline CDR1 and CDR2: DFQATT and SNEGSKA (reference sequence). This CDR3 spans 14 amino acids. CDR3 in DNA: TGCAGTGCTAGAGCCCCCCAGGGGAATCAGCCCCAGCATTTT. Encoded protein: CSARAPQGNQPQHF.

The CDR3 nucleotides are TGTGCCAGCAGTCCACCCGCCAATCAGCCCCAGCATTTT. It specifies CASSPPANQPQHF. This chain joins TRBV28 and TRBJ1-5; D remains ambiguous. The CDR3 is made up of 13 amino acids. Trimming took off 5 bases at V and 3 bases at J, with 8 bases between the two ends. The V gene's germline CDR1 is MDHEN and CDR2 SYDVKM.

This clonotype has more than one count but fewer than ten. The V and J genes are TRBV20-1 and TRBJ1-5; TRBD1 is a possible D gene (5 bases). Trimming pared 0 bases from V and 5 bases from J, leaving 14 bases between. The CDR3 contains 15 residues. Germline CDR1 reads DFQATT; CDR2 reads SNEGSKA (reference sequence). The CDR3 DNA reads TGCAGTGCTAGAGATCAGGGTGGCGGTCATCAGCCCCAGCATTTT. Its translation: CSARDQGGGHQPQHF.